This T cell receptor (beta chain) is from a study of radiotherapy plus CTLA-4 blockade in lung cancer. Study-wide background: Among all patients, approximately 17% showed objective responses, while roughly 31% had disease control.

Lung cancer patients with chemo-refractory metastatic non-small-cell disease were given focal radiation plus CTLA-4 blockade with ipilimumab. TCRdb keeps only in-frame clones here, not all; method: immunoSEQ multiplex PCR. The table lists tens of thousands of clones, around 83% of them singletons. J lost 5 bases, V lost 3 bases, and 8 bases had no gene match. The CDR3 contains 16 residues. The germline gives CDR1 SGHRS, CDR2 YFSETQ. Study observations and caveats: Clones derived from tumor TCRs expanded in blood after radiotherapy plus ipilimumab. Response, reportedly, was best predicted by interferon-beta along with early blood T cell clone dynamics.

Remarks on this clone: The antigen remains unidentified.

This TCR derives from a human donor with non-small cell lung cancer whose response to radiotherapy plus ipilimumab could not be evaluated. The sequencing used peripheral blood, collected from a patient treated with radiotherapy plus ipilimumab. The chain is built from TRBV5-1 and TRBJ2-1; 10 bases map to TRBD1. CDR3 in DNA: TGCGCCAGCAGCTCAAAACCGGGACAGGGGAACAATGAGCAGTTCTTC. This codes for CASSSKPGQGNNEQFF. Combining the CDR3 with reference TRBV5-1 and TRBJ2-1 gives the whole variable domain KAGVTQTPRYLIKTRGQQVTLSCSPISGHRSVSWYQQTPGQGLQFLFEYFSETQRNKGNFPGRFSGRQFSNSRSEMNVSTLELGDSALYLCASSSKPGQGNNEQFFGPGTRLTVL.